The 23 T cell receptor beta chains below all came from one sample that was sequenced in a study of blood T cell repertoires in COVID-19 (dated by TCRdb to the early 2020s). Library preparation used the immunoSEQ multiplex PCR assay. The table comes from immuneACCESS by way of TCRdb, which keeps in-frame sequences with V and J called. Part of the clones is missing from these tables; in studies checked, under half for an unresolved V gene and the rest for unknown reasons. The sample table records 350,000 to 450,000 clones; approximately 89% of these occur just once. The ten biggest clones cover about 1.7% of the sample. Material: PBMCs or T cells enriched from blood (not recorded which). These receptors were collected from a woman aged 25 to 39 who had recovered from COVID-19.

This chain uses TRBV27 with TRBJ2-1; 12 positions agree with TRBD2. With V trimmed by 6 bases and J by 5 bases, 17 bases remained unmatched. Germline CDR1 MNHEY, CDR2 SMNVEV (reference sequence). The CDR3 covers 19 residues. The CDR3 DNA follows: TGTGCCAGCAGGACCCGCCCGGGACTAGCGGGTATAAGTGACAATGAGCAGTTCTTC. Protein product: CASRTRPGLAGISDNEQFF.

The chain employs TRBV25-1 and TRBJ2-3, with D tentatively TRBD2 (6 bases). Germline CDR1 is MGHDK and CDR2 is SYGVNS. Trimming removed 1 base at V and 0 bases at J, with 14 bases between. CDR3 length: 17 residues. CDR3 nucleotide sequence: TGTGCCAGCAGTGAATGGGGGACTCCCCGAAGCACAGATACGCAGTATTTT. Its protein is CASSEWGTPRSTDTQYF.

The rearrangement joins TRBV19 to TRBJ2-2; D not certain. The V end was cut by 2 bases, the J end by 0 bases, with 4 bases between. Looked up from germline, CDR1 is LNHDA and CDR2 is SQIVND (reference sequence). The CDR3 has 14 residues. CDR3 loop: CASSIFTNTGELFF. CDR3 in DNA: TGTGCCAGTAGTATATTCACGAACACCGGGGAGCTGTTTTTT.

The CDR3 loop reads CASRITYQPQHF. The CDR3, as DNA: TGTGCCAGCAGGATTACATATCAGCCCCAGCATTTT. V is TRBV6-1 and J is TRBJ1-5; the D is unclear. CDR1 is MNHNS and CDR2 is SASEGT in the germline V gene. Trimming took off 6 bases at V and 5 bases at J, with 8 bases between the two ends. The CDR3 runs to 12 residues.

A note on this clone: Germline is not matched at one junction end, which may reflect a read error. The genes are TRBV18 and TRBJ2-1; 8 nucleotides agree with TRBD1. The CDR3 covers 12 residues. Germline V gene sequence: CDR1 KGHSH, CDR2 LQKENI. The CDR3 protein is CASSRPRDRILF. The DNA of the CDR3 is TGTGCCAGCTCACGACCTAGGGACAGGATTCTCTTC.

Turning to this clone: Other DNA sequences in the same sample also yield this CDR3. The chain couples TRBV9 to TRBJ1-1; D remains ambiguous. CDR1 is SGDLS and CDR2 is YYNGEE in the germline V gene. There are 14 residues in the CDR3. Trimming pared 0 bases from V and 1 base from J, leaving 7 bases between. In nucleotides, the CDR3 is TGTGCCAGCAGCGTAGTGGCAGGGAACACTGAAGCTTTCTTT. Protein sequence: CASSVVAGNTEAFF.

With regard to this clone: Compared with germline, one end of the junction differs, possibly owing to a read error. The rearrangement uses TRBV30 and TRBJ1-2; D call uncertain. This CDR3 contains 10 residues. CDR1 GTSNPN and CDR2 SVGIG come from the germline V gene (reference sequence). The CDR3 sequence: CAWSTMSVHF. CDR3 DNA: TGTGCCTGGAGTACCATGTCAGTCCACTTC. The complete variable domain, with remaining parts taken from reference TRBV30 and TRBJ1-2, reads SQTIHQWPATLVQPVGSPLSLECTVEGTSNPNLYWYRQAAGRGLQLLFYSVGIGQISSEVPQNLSASRPQDRQFILSSKKLLLSDSGFYLCAWSTMSVHFGSGTRLTVV.

J is TRBJ2-5 and V is TRBV2; D might be TRBD2 (5 bases). The V end was cut by 6 bases, the J end by 5 bases, with 13 bases between. Germline-derived CDR1 and CDR2 are SNHLY and FYNNEI. The CDR3 contains 13 residues. The CDR3 reads CASRTSREETQYF. The DNA of the CDR3 is TGTGCCAGCAGGACAAGTAGGGAGGAGACCCAGTACTTC.

The chain carries TRBV27 and TRBJ1-2; D not resolved. The CDR3 covers 13 residues. CDR1 is MNHEY, CDR2 SMNVEV, per germline (reference sequence). Trimming pared 5 bases from V and 5 bases from J, leaving 12 bases between. The CDR3 nucleotides read TGTGCCAGCAGTCGGGGTCCCGGTTATGGCTACACCTTC. It specifies CASSRGPGYGYTF.

The chain is built from TRBV27 and TRBJ1-3; a weak D match, TRBD1 (5 bases). CDR3 length equals 16 residues. V lost 2 bases and J 4 bases, leaving 15 bases between the germline ends. Per the germline V gene, CDR1 is MNHEY and CDR2 is SMNVEV (reference sequence). For the CDR3, the DNA is TGTGCCAGCAGTTTAGCCGACCCCGGGGGGGGAAACACCATATATTTT. Translating gives CASSLADPGGGNTIYF.

The V call is TRBV4-1, the J call TRBJ2-7; 8 bases agree with TRBD2. CDR1 and CDR2 (germline): MGHRA, YSYEKL. The J segment lost 2 bases and the V segment lost 0 bases, leaving 6 bases of the junction unmatched. The CDR3 covers 16 residues. This CDR3 reads CASSQEGTRAPYEQYF. CDR3 nucleotides: TGCGCCAGCAGCCAAGAGGGGACTAGAGCTCCCTACGAGCAGTACTTC.

The chain employs TRBV11-3 and TRBJ2-1, with TRBD2 as a possible D gene (6 bases). Germline V gene sequence: CDR1 SGHNT, CDR2 YENEEA. CDR3 length: 17 amino acids. Trimming removed 1 base from V and 0 bases from J, with 13 bases in between. The CDR3 region is CASSLGGDAPSYNEQFF. The CDR3 coding sequence is TGTGCCAGCAGCTTAGGGGGGGATGCGCCCTCCTACAATGAGCAGTTCTTC.

J is TRBJ1-2 and V is TRBV29-1, with TRBD1 matching over 8 bases. The CDR3 totals 17 residues. Germline values: CDR1 SQVTM, CDR2 ANQGSEA. V shed 6 bases and J 6 bases; nucleotides not matched to a gene: 21. The CDR3 spells CSVLVLTGASLPNGYTF. CDR3 nucleotides: TGCAGCGTCCTGGTTTTGACAGGGGCTTCCCTTCCGAATGGCTACACCTTC.

This CDR3 is CATRGQGDTEAFF. Written as DNA, the CDR3 is TGTGCCACGCGAGGTCAGGGGGACACTGAAGCTTTCTTT. The chain links TRBV19 to TRBJ1-1, with TRBD1 matching 7 bases. The germline gives CDR1 LNHDA, CDR2 SQIVND (reference sequence). The junction had 8 bases not matched to a gene; V was cut back by 10 bases and J by 3 bases. The CDR3 consists of 13 residues.

This chain links TRBV4-1 with TRBJ1-5; the D gene is possibly TRBD1 (5 bases). The CDR3 runs to 14 residues. The V and J ends lost 6 bases and 5 bases respectively, with 14 bases between them. Per germline, CDR1 MGHRA and CDR2 YSYEKL. CDR3 sequence: CASSAIRGDQPQHF. The CDR3 DNA reads as TGCGCCAGCAGTGCGATTCGGGGGGATCAGCCCCAGCATTTT.

The V and J genes are TRBV9 and TRBJ2-1, with 9 bases matching TRBD2. Germline CDR1 and CDR2: SGDLS and YYNGEE. After removal of 0 bases from V and 6 bases from J, the junction contained 7 bases not matched to a gene. This CDR3 contains 16 residues. The CDR3 is CASSVGSAGGINEQFF. In DNA, the CDR3 is TGTGCCAGCAGCGTAGGTTCAGCGGGAGGTATCAATGAGCAGTTCTTC.

The genes are TRBV7-8 and TRBJ1-5; D remains ambiguous. Germline V CDR1 and CDR2: SGHVS, FQNEAQ. V lost 5 bases to trimming and J lost 4 bases, with 12 bases between them. The CDR3 extends over 14 amino acids. The CDR3 DNA sequence: TGTGCCAGCAGCAGTAGTGTCCTAAATCAGCCCCAGCATTTT. Protein sequence: CASSSSVLNQPQHF.

The chain joins TRBV18 to TRBJ2-7; a weak D match, TRBD2 (5 bases). CDR1 is KGHSH, CDR2 LQKENI, per germline. The CDR3 is made up of 14 amino acids. V gave up 4 bases and J gave up 4 bases, with 14 bases separating them. CDR3 in DNA: TGTGCCAGCTCACTTTACGGAGGCGAGTACGAGCAGTACTTC. Translation gives CASSLYGGEYEQYF. Variable domain in full (rest from reference TRBV18 and TRBJ2-7): NAGVMQNPRHLVRRRGQEARLRCSPMKGHSHVYWYRQLPEEGLKFMVYLQKENIIDESGMPKERFSAEFPKEGPSILRIQQVVRGDSAAYFCASSLYGGEYEQYFGPGTRLTVT.

This clone was found once. The chain has TRBV28 and TRBJ1-3; D is undetermined. The CDR3 sequence is 14 residues long. Germline V gives CDR1 MDHEN, CDR2 SYDVKM. V gave up 7 bases and J gave up 4 bases, with 14 bases separating them. This CDR3 reads CASTLGGQGNTIYF. CDR3 DNA: TGTGCCAGCACCCTAGGAGGGCAGGGAAACACCATATATTTT.

The V call is TRBV5-1, the J call TRBJ2-2; 10 bases map to TRBD2. The germline CDR1 and CDR2 sequences are SGHRS and YFSETQ. V was clipped by 2 bases and J by 6 bases; unmatched bases: 4. This CDR3 contains 15 residues. The DNA for the CDR3 is TGCGCCAGCAGCTTAGCGGGGGGGCCTCCCGGGGAGCTGTTTTTT. It encodes CASSLAGGPPGELFF.

The chain combines TRBV19 with TRBJ1-4; D perhaps matches TRBD1 (6 bases). Germline CDR1 LNHDA, CDR2 SQIVND (reference sequence). The CDR3 extends over 15 amino acids. V lost 2 bases and J lost 0, with 7 bases in between. This chain's CDR3 is CASSIRGSTNEKLFF. CDR3 sequence (DNA): TGTGCCAGTAGTATAAGGGGGTCAACTAATGAAAAACTGTTTTTT.

CDR3 protein: CASSAQGANEKLFF. CDR3 DNA sequence: TGTGCCAGCAGCGCGCAGGGGGCGAACGAAAAACTGTTTTTT. The rearrangement uses TRBV9 and TRBJ1-4; 8 bases line up with TRBD1. CDR3 length: 14 amino acids. Germline V gene sequence: CDR1 SGDLS, CDR2 YYNGEE. With V trimmed by 3 bases and J by 8 bases, 6 bases remained unmatched.

The chain combines TRBV6-5 with TRBJ2-2; no clear D. Germline V gives CDR1 MNHEY, CDR2 SVGAGI. This CDR3 has 15 residues. The V end lost 4 bases, the J end lost 0 bases, and 9 bases lay between the germline ends. The CDR3 coding sequence is TGTGCCAGCAGTTTTGGGCAGGCGAACACCGGGGAGCTGTTTTTT. Translation gives CASSFGQANTGELFF.